Listed here are 31 T cell receptor beta chains from one sample, sequenced in a study of T cell responses to AZD1222 COVID-19 vaccine. Repertoires were generated with immunoSEQ multiplex PCR, while TCRdb's copy carries only in-frame clones and drops some. The sample records about 69,000 clones, less than 90% being singletons. This material consisted of peripheral blood, taken 28 days after the second AZD1222 dose. The receptors here all came from an adult who received the AZD1222 COVID-19 vaccine.

The V gene is TRBV27, the J gene TRBJ1-3, with D uncertain. Trimming stripped 5 bases from V and 0 bases from J, with 8 bases between. Germline loops: CDR1 MNHEY, CDR2 SMNVEV (reference sequence). The CDR3 runs 14 residues. CDR3 region: CASSLLPSGNTIYF. In nucleotides, the CDR3 is TGTGCCAGCAGTCTATTGCCCTCTGGAAACACCATATATTTT.

This clone was picked up many times. The chain links TRBV29-1 to TRBJ2-7; 7 nucleotides match TRBD2. The germline gives CDR1 SQVTM, CDR2 ANQGSEA. The length of the CDR3 is 13 residues. V gave up 6 bases and J gave up 2 bases; unmatched junction bases: 7. As DNA, the CDR3 is TGCAGCGTCGTCCGGGACTATCCCTACGAGCAGTACTTC. Protein sequence: CSVVRDYPYEQYF.

This sequence joins TRBV19 and TRBJ2-7; D may be TRBD2 (5 bases). From germline, CDR1 is LNHDA and CDR2 SQIVND (reference sequence). The CDR3 has 15 residues. V lost 5 bases and J lost 3, with 17 bases in between. CDR3 DNA: TGTGCCAGTAGTGGGATTGCGGGCGGAGACTACGAGCAGTACTTC. It specifies CASSGIAGGDYEQYF. Full variable domain (remainder filled in from reference TRBV19 and TRBJ2-7): DGGITQSPKYLFRKEGQNVTLSCEQNLNHDAMYWYRQDPGQGLRLIYYSQIVNDFQKGDIAEGYSVSREKKESFPLTVTSAQKNPTAFYLCASSGIAGGDYEQYFGPGTRLTVT.

The chain joins TRBV27 to TRBJ2-1, with 7 nucleotides matching TRBD2. This CDR3 comprises 15 residues. J was trimmed by 3 bases and V by 6 bases; bases with no gene match: 8. From germline, CDR1 is MNHEY and CDR2 SMNVEV (reference sequence). CDR3 bases: TGTGCCAGCAGGCTGGGACTAACCCTCTACAATGAGCAGTTCTTC. Its protein is CASRLGLTLYNEQFF.

In its sample, this clone was seen a few times. The rearrangement uses TRBV6-1 and TRBJ2-2; D gene unclear. The CDR3 contains 15 residues. Trimming cost V 3 bases and J 3 bases, with 11 bases left between them. CDR1 MNHNS and CDR2 SASEGT come from the germline V gene. This CDR3 is CASSERQVDTGELFF. The CDR3 bases are TGTGCCAGCAGTGAGAGGCAGGTGGACACCGGGGAGCTGTTTTTT.

This clone was detected only a few times. The chain combines TRBV6-6 with TRBJ1-1, with D tentatively TRBD1 (6 bases). Trimming left V 6 bases short and J 6 bases short, with 14 bases between. The CDR3 sequence is 13 residues long. The germline V gene encodes CDR1 MNHNY and CDR2 SVGAGI (reference sequence). CDR3 sequence reads: CASRAKDSPEAFF. CDR3 in DNA: TGTGCCAGCAGGGCTAAGGACAGCCCTGAAGCTTTCTTT.

The chain has TRBV7-2 and TRBJ2-7; D not resolved. Trimming pared 5 bases from V and 3 bases from J, leaving 8 bases between. The CDR3 covers 12 residues. Germline-derived CDR1 and CDR2 are SGHTA and FQGNSA. The CDR3 loop is CASSALLYEQYF. CDR3 bases: TGTGCCAGCAGCGCACTCCTCTACGAGCAGTACTTC.

The chain combines TRBV3-1 (or the pseudogene TRBV3-2) with TRBJ2-7; D is perhaps TRBD1 (6 bases). The CDR3 loop spans 13 amino acids. In germline, CDR1 is LGHDT, CDR2 YNNKEL (reference sequence). V lost 4 bases and J lost 6, with 13 bases in between. CDR3 nucleotides: TGTGCCAGCAGCCGTACAGGGAACTCCGAGCAGTACTTC. Its protein is CASSRTGNSEQYF.

The V call is TRBV5-3, the J call TRBJ1-2; TRBD1 agrees at 7 bases. TRBV5-3 is an ORF, and what it does is uncertain. Trimming cost V 4 bases and J 3 bases; bases outside gene matches: 3. The CDR3 sequence is 13 residues long. This chain's CDR3 is CARSDGTDYGYTF. The DNA of the CDR3 is TGTGCCAGAAGCGATGGGACAGACTATGGCTACACCTTC.

DNA of the CDR3: TGTGCCAGCAGCTTAGAGAATTGGAGGGGGAATTCACCCCTCCACTTT. Residues: CASSLENWRGNSPLHF. This chain connects TRBV11-2 to TRBJ1-6; a possible D gene is TRBD1 (6 bases). Trimming stripped 0 bases from V and 7 bases from J, with 13 bases between. The germline V gene has CDR1 SGHAT and CDR2 FQNNGV. CDR3 length: 16 amino acids.

This rearrangement joins TRBV21-1 to TRBJ2-7; the DNA was not used to check the table's D call, TRBD1. TRBV21-1 is termed a pseudogene. The CDR3 loop spans 14 amino acids. CDR3 DNA sequence: TGTGCCGGCCTCAGACAGGGAACTTACTACGAGCAGTACTTC. Protein: CAGLRQGTYYEQYF.

This chain joins TRBV11-3 and TRBJ2-5; TRBD2 matches at 14 bases. This CDR3 is built from 14 residues. The trim removed 8 bases at V and 6 bases at J, leaving 5 bases unmatched. Germline CDR1 SGHNT, CDR2 YENEEA. CDR3 nucleotides: TGTGCCAGCGGGACTAGCGGGAGTGGTAAGACCCAGTACTTC. Translating it yields CASGTSGSGKTQYF.

This clone came up once. The chain employs TRBV19 and TRBJ1-6; TRBD1 matches 9 bases. V shed 6 bases and J 10 bases; nucleotides not matched to a gene: 10. The CDR3 is made up of 15 amino acids. Per germline, CDR1 LNHDA and CDR2 SQIVND (reference sequence). DNA for the CDR3: TGTGCCAGTAGAGCTCGACAGGGGGTAGGGTCACCCCTCCACTTT. It encodes CASRARQGVGSPLHF.

This chain links TRBV18 with TRBJ2-7; 7 nucleotides align to TRBD1. This CDR3 is built from 16 residues. Trimming removed 6 bases from V and 0 bases from J; junction bases left unmatched: 11. Germline CDR1 KGHSH, CDR2 LQKENI. In nucleotides, the CDR3 is TGTGCCAGCTCTCGAAATGGGGCAGGGGGCTCCTACGAGCAGTACTTC. Protein sequence: CASSRNGAGGSYEQYF. The entire variable domain, with the rest obtained from reference TRBV18 and TRBJ2-7, is as follows: NAGVMQNPRHLVRRRGQEARLRCSPMKGHSHVYWYRQLPEEGLKFMVYLQKENIIDESGMPKERFSAEFPKEGPSILRIQQVVRGDSAAYFCASSRNGAGGSYEQYFGPGTRLTVT.

V usage is TRBV2 and J usage is TRBJ2-7; 8 bases line up with TRBD2. The CDR3 length is 14 residues. Germline CDR1 and CDR2: SNHLY and FYNNEI. J gave up 2 bases and V 8 bases, and 8 bases lay outside the gene matches. For the CDR3, the DNA is TGTGCCAGCCAGCCTAGCGGGCCTACCTACGAGCAGTACTTC. This codes for CASQPSGPTYEQYF.

Worth noting for this clone: The same CDR3 also results from other DNA sequences found in this sample. This rearrangement joins TRBV5-1 to TRBJ1-1, with 7 bases that match TRBD1. Unmatched junction bases numbered 3, after V lost 0 bases and J lost 4 bases. Germline loops: CDR1 SGHRS, CDR2 YFSETQ. The CDR3 has 14 amino acids. CDR3 in DNA: TGCGCCAGCAGCTTGGACAGGGGCCCCACTGAAGCTTTCTTT. Protein: CASSLDRGPTEAFF.

The DNA of the CDR3 is TGTGCCACCAGTGAACAGGGCGGGCTGACCGGGGAGCTGTTTTTT. Translation: CATSEQGGLTGELFF. The chain joins TRBV24-1 to TRBJ2-2; maybe TRBD1 (6 bases). The germline V gene has CDR1 KGHDR and CDR2 SFDVKD. The CDR3 is 15 residues long. With 4 bases removed from V and 5 bases from J, the gap between germline ends came to 13 bases.

The V and J genes are TRBV5-1 and TRBJ2-4; D gene ambiguous. V gave up 0 bases and J gave up 2 bases, with 6 bases separating them. The CDR3 has 14 amino acids. Germline V gene sequence: CDR1 SGHRS, CDR2 YFSETQ. The CDR3 protein is CASSLDVTKNIQYF. CDR3 nucleotides: TGCGCCAGCAGCTTGGATGTGACCAAAAACATTCAGTACTTC.

V and J are TRBV5-1 and TRBJ1-1; D is uncertain. CDR1 and CDR2 from the germline V gene are SGHRS and YFSETQ. The V end lost 0 bases, the J end lost 3 bases, and 9 bases lay between the germline ends. This CDR3 is built from 14 residues. The CDR3 loop reads CASSLVIWDTEAFF. The CDR3 DNA reads TGCGCCAGCAGCTTGGTAATTTGGGACACTGAAGCTTTCTTT.

The V call is TRBV5-6, the J call TRBJ1-3; no clear D. The V and J ends lost 0 bases and 4 bases respectively, with 2 bases between them. The CDR3 length is 12 residues. Germline CDR1 and CDR2: SGHDT and YYEEEE. In DNA, the CDR3 is TGTGCCAGCAGCTTGGCCGGAAACACCATATATTTT. Its translation: CASSLAGNTIYF.

This clone was counted a single time. The chain links TRBV12-5 to TRBJ2-2, with D perhaps matching TRBD1 (6 bases). CDR1 and CDR2 from the germline V gene are LGHNT and FRNRAP. This CDR3 is 13 amino acids long. The V gene lost 8 bases and the J gene lost 3 bases, with 10 bases spanning the gap. The CDR3 DNA is TGTGCTAGTTGGCAGGGGTACACCGGGGAGCTGTTTTTT. This codes for CASWQGYTGELFF. Full variable domain (missing parts from reference TRBV12-5 and TRBJ2-2): DARVTQTPRHKVTEMGQEVTMRCQPILGHNTVFWYRQTMMQGLELLAYFRNRAPLDDSGMPKDRFSAEMPDATLATLKIQPSEPRDSAVYFCASWQGYTGELFFGEGSRLTVL.

This chain's CDR3 is CASSLVGNSPLHF. The CDR3 DNA is TGTGCCAGCAGCCTGGTTGGGAATTCACCCCTCCACTTT. The rearrangement links TRBV7-9 to TRBJ1-6, with D unclear. Germline V lookup: CDR1 SEHNR, CDR2 FQNEAQ (reference sequence). This CDR3 is 13 amino acids long. The V end lost 5 bases, the J end lost 7 bases, and 9 bases lay between the germline ends.

The rearrangement uses TRBV12-3 or TRBV12-4 and TRBJ1-3; D is uncertain. V was shortened by 10 bases and J by 4 bases, with 11 bases between the two germline ends. The CDR3 is 12 residues long. The CDR3 loop is CATLSRGNTIYF. In DNA form, the CDR3 reads TGTGCCACCCTGTCAAGAGGAAACACCATATATTTT.

The chain combines TRBV27 with TRBJ1-5, with D possibly matching TRBD1 (6 bases). CDR3 size: 14 residues. The V end was cut by 4 bases, the J end by 9 bases, with 16 bases between. Germline V CDR1 and CDR2: MNHEY, SMNVEV (reference sequence). CDR3 protein: CASSSSGAVGPQHF. In DNA form, the CDR3 reads TGTGCCAGCAGTTCCTCGGGGGCAGTTGGGCCCCAGCATTTT.

Here the CDR3 reads CASSLGQTYNSPLHF. For the CDR3, the DNA is TGCGCCAGCAGCTTGGGGCAGACCTATAATTCACCCCTCCACTTT. V gene TRBV5-1 combines with J gene TRBJ1-6; D unresolved. The germline V and J ends were trimmed by 0 bases and 2 bases, with 6 bases remaining between them. This CDR3 spans 15 amino acids. Per germline, CDR1 SGHRS and CDR2 YFSETQ.

This clone was seen a few times. The rearrangement uses TRBV19 and TRBJ2-3; D might be TRBD1 or TRBD2, each matching 6 bases. Trimming left V 5 bases short and J 4 bases short, with 13 bases between. The CDR3 contains 14 residues. Germline CDR1 and CDR2: LNHDA and SQIVND (reference sequence). The CDR3 sequence is CASSEGGGADTQYF. The CDR3 DNA is TGTGCCAGTAGTGAGGGGGGCGGGGCAGATACGCAGTATTTT.

The rearrangement joins TRBV25-1 to TRBJ2-2; no reliable D call. Germline V gene sequence: CDR1 MGHDK, CDR2 SYGVNS. The V end was cut by 2 bases, the J end by 3 bases, with 16 bases between. This CDR3 contains 17 residues. The DNA of the CDR3 is TGTGCCAGCAGTGAAGGGTCTGTGGTCTTGTACACCGGGGAGCTGTTTTTT. This codes for CASSEGSVVLYTGELFF.

This rearrangement joins TRBV6-6 to TRBJ2-1, with D possibly TRBD2 on 6 matching bases. The V gene lost 4 bases and the J gene lost 8 bases, with 9 bases spanning the gap. Germline values: CDR1 MNHNY, CDR2 SVGAGI (reference sequence). The CDR3 sequence is 12 residues long. CDR3 sequence: CASSSTRHEQFF. The CDR3 DNA reads as TGTGCCAGCAGTTCGACTAGACATGAGCAGTTCTTC.

The V call is TRBV19, the J call TRBJ2-1; 9 nucleotides line up with TRBD2. This CDR3 is 16 amino acids long. Trimming removed 1 base from V and 3 bases from J; junction bases left unmatched: 4. Germline CDR1 LNHDA, CDR2 SQIVND (reference sequence). The CDR3 is CASSIVGSGSYNEQFF. The CDR3 DNA reads as TGTGCCAGTAGTATAGTAGGTAGCGGGAGCTACAATGAGCAGTTCTTC.

The rearrangement links TRBV5-1 to TRBJ2-7; the match to TRBD1 covers 9 bases. Germline assignment: CDR1 SGHRS and CDR2 YFSETQ. This CDR3 spans 15 amino acids. Trimming cost V 7 bases and J 5 bases; bases outside gene matches: 13. For the CDR3, the DNA is TGCGCCAGCTCTCCTGCTCCGGGACAGGGCCACGAGCAGTACTTC. This translates into CASSPAPGQGHEQYF. Supplemented by reference TRBV5-1 and TRBJ2-7, the full variable domain reads KAGVTQTPRYLIKTRGQQVTLSCSPISGHRSVSWYQQTPGQGLQFLFEYFSETQRNKGNFPGRFSGRQFSNSRSEMNVSTLELGDSALYLCASSPAPGQGHEQYFGPGTRLTVT.

V usage is TRBV19 and J usage is TRBJ1-4; D unresolved. Trimming took off 10 bases at V and 6 bases at J, with 15 bases between the two ends. Germline assignment: CDR1 LNHDA and CDR2 SQIVND (reference sequence). The CDR3 is 13 residues long. The CDR3 loop is CATADPAHEKLFF. For the CDR3, the DNA is TGTGCCACCGCGGATCCGGCTCATGAAAAACTGTTTTTT.